These 12 T cell receptor beta chains were sequenced from one sample in a study of T cell changes during pregnancy in multiple sclerosis. The repertoire was sequenced with immunoSEQ multiplex PCR; TCRdb's copy has only in-frame clones and lacks some. The profile shows 70,000 to 95,000 clones, around 93% of them singletons. Sequenced material: peripheral blood, taken in the second trimester of pregnancy. Receptors originate from a female donor with multiple sclerosis, enrolled in a pregnancy study.

This chain connects TRBV19 to TRBJ1-1, with TRBD1 matching 8 bases. Germline V gene data show CDR1 as LNHDA and CDR2 as SQIVND (reference sequence). Trimming removed 8 bases from V and 2 bases from J; junction bases left unmatched: 4. The CDR3 sequence is 13 residues long. CDR3 nucleotides: TGTGCCAGTCAGGACAGGGAAAACACTGAAGCTTTCTTT. Its translation: CASQDRENTEAFF.

The V and J genes are TRBV4-1 and TRBJ1-1, with D perhaps matching TRBD1 (5 bases). The V end was cut by 7 bases, the J end by 0 bases, with 21 bases between. Germline CDR1 and CDR2: MGHRA and YSYEKL. The length of the CDR3 is 17 residues. The CDR3 DNA reads TGCGCCAGCACGACGGGGGGGAAAGGGCCCTTGAACACTGAAGCTTTCTTT. Translation gives CASTTGGKGPLNTEAFF.

The J gene is TRBJ1-4, the V gene TRBV10-3; D is perhaps TRBD1 (5 bases). The V end was cut by 3 bases, the J end by 0 bases, with 17 bases between. CDR1 and CDR2 (germline): ENHRY, SYGVKD. The CDR3 contains 18 residues. In nucleotides, the CDR3 is TGTGCCATCAGTGACCACCGAGGACAAGGGGCAACTAATGAAAAACTGTTTTTT. It translates to CAISDHRGQGATNEKLFF.

V and J are TRBV5-1 and TRBJ2-3, with D tentatively TRBD2 (5 bases). Between the trimmed V and J ends, which lost 0 bases and 2 bases, there was a span of 16 bases. This CDR3 comprises 17 residues. Germline V gene lookup returns CDR1 SGHRS and CDR2 YFSETQ. The DNA for the CDR3 is TGCGCCAGCAGCTTGGTTCCGCTAGCCTTAAACACAGATACGCAGTATTTT. It codes for CASSLVPLALNTDTQYF. Variable domain in full (rest from reference TRBV5-1 and TRBJ2-3): KAGVTQTPRYLIKTRGQQVTLSCSPISGHRSVSWYQQTPGQGLQFLFEYFSETQRNKGNFPGRFSGRQFSNSRSEMNVSTLELGDSALYLCASSLVPLALNTDTQYFGPGTRLTVL.

The chain employs TRBV10-3 and TRBJ2-5, with 10 positions matching TRBD2. Trimming took 0 bases from V and 7 from J; bases not matched to a gene: 17. The CDR3 covers 19 residues. In germline, CDR1 is ENHRY, CDR2 SYGVKD. In DNA form, the CDR3 reads TGTGCCATCAGTGAGTCGACTCCCAGCGGGGGGGTTCTGGACGGGACCCAGTACTTC. Translating it yields CAISESTPSGGVLDGTQYF.

The chain couples TRBV9 to TRBJ1-1, with D possibly TRBD1 on 5 matching bases. The germline gives CDR1 SGDLS, CDR2 YYNGEE. The CDR3 covers 14 residues. V was pared by 3 bases and J by 0 bases, with 9 bases between. The CDR3 loop is CASSEDILNTEAFF. Written as DNA, the CDR3 is TGTGCCAGCAGCGAGGACATTCTGAACACTGAAGCTTTCTTT.

V gene TRBV19 combines with J gene TRBJ2-1, with 7 bases fitting TRBD2. The CDR3 covers 17 residues. Trimming cost V 5 bases and J 6 bases; bases outside gene matches: 16. CDR1 LNHDA and CDR2 SQIVND come from the germline V gene (reference sequence). CDR3 bases: TGTGCCAGTAGTCCACCAAGTCGACTAGCCGCTACCAATGAGCAGTTCTTC. Its translation: CASSPPSRLAATNEQFF.

The genes are TRBV7-2 and TRBJ2-1, with 13 bases aligning to TRBD2. The junction had 10 bases not matched to a gene; V was cut back by 5 bases and J by 3 bases. Looked up from germline, CDR1 is SGHTA and CDR2 is FQGNSA. CDR3 size: 18 residues. CDR3 region: CASSNDRRTSGGYNEQFF. The CDR3, as DNA: TGTGCCAGCAGCAATGACCGAAGGACTAGCGGGGGCTACAATGAGCAGTTCTTC.

This sequence joins TRBV7-8 and TRBJ1-2; D uncertain. Germline lookup yields CDR1 SGHVS and CDR2 FQNEAQ. There are 14 residues in the CDR3. V lost 1 base to trimming and J lost 1 base, with 7 bases between them. The CDR3 here is CASSLEPSNYGYTF. The CDR3 bases are TGTGCCAGCAGCTTAGAGCCGAGTAACTATGGCTACACCTTC.

The chain carries TRBV9 and TRBJ2-3; possible D gene TRBD2, 5 bases. Germline V gene sequence: CDR1 SGDLS, CDR2 YYNGEE. V lost 4 bases and J lost 4, with 13 bases in between. The CDR3 spans 14 residues. The CDR3 protein is CASSLLGPSDTQYF. CDR3 in DNA: TGTGCCAGCAGCTTACTAGGACCGTCAGATACGCAGTATTTT.

V and J are TRBV6-5 and TRBJ2-3; 9 nucleotides agree with TRBD2. This CDR3 contains 15 residues. Per the germline V gene, CDR1 is MNHEY and CDR2 is SVGAGI. Unmatched junction bases numbered 7, after V lost 4 bases and J lost 5 bases. The CDR3 reads CASSLGGGAVDTQYF. The CDR3 coding sequence is TGTGCCAGCAGTTTGGGCGGGGGGGCAGTAGATACGCAGTATTTT.

The gene calls are TRBV5-6 and TRBJ2-5; 9 bases line up with TRBD2. V lost 5 bases and J lost 5; bases outside the gene matches: 4. The germline V gene encodes CDR1 SGHDT and CDR2 YYEEEE. The CDR3 loop spans 13 amino acids. The CDR3 is CASRGTSRETQYF. DNA for the CDR3: TGTGCCAGCAGAGGGACTAGCCGGGAGACCCAGTACTTC. The full variable domain, its missing parts supplied by reference TRBV5-6 and TRBJ2-5, is DAGVTQSPTHLIKTRGQQVTLRCSPKSGHDTVSWYQQALGQGPQFIFQYYEEEERQRGNFPDRFSGHQFPNYSSELNVNALLLGDSALYLCASRGTSRETQYFGPGTRLLVL.